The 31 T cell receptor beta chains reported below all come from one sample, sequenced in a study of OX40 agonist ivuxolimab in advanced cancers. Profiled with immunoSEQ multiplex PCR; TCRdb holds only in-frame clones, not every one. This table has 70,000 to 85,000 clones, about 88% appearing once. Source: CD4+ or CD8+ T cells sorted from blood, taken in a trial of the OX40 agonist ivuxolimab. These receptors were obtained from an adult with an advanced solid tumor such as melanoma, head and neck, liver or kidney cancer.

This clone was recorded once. The CDR3 DNA sequence: TGTGCCAGCAGTTACGCCCCGGATGGGATGAACACTGAAGCTTTCTTT. It codes for CASSYAPDGMNTEAFF. The J gene is TRBJ1-1, the V gene TRBV6-6; D uncertain. Germline V CDR1 and CDR2: MNHNY, SVGAGI (reference sequence). The CDR3 spans 16 residues. Trimming cost V 2 bases and J 0 bases, with 13 bases left between them.

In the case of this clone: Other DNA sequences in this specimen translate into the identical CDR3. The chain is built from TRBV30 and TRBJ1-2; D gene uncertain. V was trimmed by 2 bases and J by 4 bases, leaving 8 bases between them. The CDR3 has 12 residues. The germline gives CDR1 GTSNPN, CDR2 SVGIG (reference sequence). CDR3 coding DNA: TGTGCCTGGAGTCCTGGGCCCTATGGCTACACCTTC. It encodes CAWSPGPYGYTF.

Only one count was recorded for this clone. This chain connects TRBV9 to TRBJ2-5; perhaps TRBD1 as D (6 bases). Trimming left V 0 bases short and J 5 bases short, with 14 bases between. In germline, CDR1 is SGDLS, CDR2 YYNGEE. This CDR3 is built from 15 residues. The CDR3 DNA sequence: TGTGCCAGCAGCGTAGACAGGGCTGAGTGGGAGACCCAGTACTTC. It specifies CASSVDRAEWETQYF.

The CDR3 here is CASSSRHANTEAFF. CDR3 nucleotides: TGTGCCAGCAGTTCCAGACACGCGAACACTGAAGCTTTCTTT. The rearrangement joins TRBV6-5 to TRBJ1-1; D gene unclear. Trimming left V 4 bases short and J 1 base short, with 10 bases between. Germline-derived CDR1 and CDR2 are MNHEY and SVGAGI. There are 14 residues in the CDR3.

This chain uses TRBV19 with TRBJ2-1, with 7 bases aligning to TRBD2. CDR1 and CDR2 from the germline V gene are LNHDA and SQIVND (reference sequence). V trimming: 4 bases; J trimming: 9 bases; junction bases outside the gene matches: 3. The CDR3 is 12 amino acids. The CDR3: CASSTTSSEQFF. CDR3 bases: TGTGCCAGTAGTACGACTAGCTCTGAGCAGTTCTTC. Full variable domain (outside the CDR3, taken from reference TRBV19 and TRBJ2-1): DGGITQSPKYLFRKEGQNVTLSCEQNLNHDAMYWYRQDPGQGLRLIYYSQIVNDFQKGDIAEGYSVSREKKESFPLTVTSAQKNPTAFYLCASSTTSSEQFFGPGTRLTVL.

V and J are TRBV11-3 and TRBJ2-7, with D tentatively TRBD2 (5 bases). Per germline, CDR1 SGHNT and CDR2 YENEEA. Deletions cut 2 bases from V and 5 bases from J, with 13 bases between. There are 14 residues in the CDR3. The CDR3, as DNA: TGTGCCAGCAGCTTATGGGAATGGGAGCACGAGCAGTACTTC. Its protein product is CASSLWEWEHEQYF.

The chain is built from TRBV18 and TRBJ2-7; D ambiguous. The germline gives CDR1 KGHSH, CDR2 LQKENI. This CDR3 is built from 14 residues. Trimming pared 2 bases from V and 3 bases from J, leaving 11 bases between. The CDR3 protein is CASSPILTNYEQYF. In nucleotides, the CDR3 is TGTGCCAGCTCACCAATACTCACCAACTACGAGCAGTACTTC.

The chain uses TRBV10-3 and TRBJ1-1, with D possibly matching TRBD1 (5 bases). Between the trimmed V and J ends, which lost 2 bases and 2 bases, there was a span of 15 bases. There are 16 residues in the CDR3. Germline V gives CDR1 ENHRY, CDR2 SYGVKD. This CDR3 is CAISEGASRFNTEAFF. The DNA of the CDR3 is TGTGCCATCAGTGAGGGGGCGAGCAGGTTCAACACTGAAGCTTTCTTT.

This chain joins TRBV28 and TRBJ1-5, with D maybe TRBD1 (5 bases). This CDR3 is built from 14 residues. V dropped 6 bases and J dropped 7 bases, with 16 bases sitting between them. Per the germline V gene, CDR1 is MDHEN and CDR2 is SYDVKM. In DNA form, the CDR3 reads TGTGCCAGCAGGAATGCAGGGAGTAGGCAGCCCCAGCATTTT. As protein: CASRNAGSRQPQHF.

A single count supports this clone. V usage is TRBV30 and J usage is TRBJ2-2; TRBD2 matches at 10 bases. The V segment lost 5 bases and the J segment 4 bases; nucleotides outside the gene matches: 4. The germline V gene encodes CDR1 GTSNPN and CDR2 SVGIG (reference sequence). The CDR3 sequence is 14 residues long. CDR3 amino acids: CAWERGGSTGELFF. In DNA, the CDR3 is TGTGCCTGGGAGCGGGGGGGCAGCACCGGGGAGCTGTTTTTT. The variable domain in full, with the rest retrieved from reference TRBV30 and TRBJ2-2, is SQTIHQWPATLVQPVGSPLSLECTVEGTSNPNLYWYRQAAGRGLQLLFYSVGIGQISSEVPQNLSASRPQDRQFILSSKKLLLSDSGFYLCAWERGGSTGELFFGEGSRLTVL.

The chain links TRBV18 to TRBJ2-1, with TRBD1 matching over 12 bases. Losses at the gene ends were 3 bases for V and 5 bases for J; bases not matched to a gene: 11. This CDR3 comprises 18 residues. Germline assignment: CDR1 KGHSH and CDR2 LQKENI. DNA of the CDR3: TGTGCCAGCTCACCGTCCCGGGACAGGGGGCCGGACGACAATGAGCAGTTCTTC. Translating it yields CASSPSRDRGPDDNEQFF.

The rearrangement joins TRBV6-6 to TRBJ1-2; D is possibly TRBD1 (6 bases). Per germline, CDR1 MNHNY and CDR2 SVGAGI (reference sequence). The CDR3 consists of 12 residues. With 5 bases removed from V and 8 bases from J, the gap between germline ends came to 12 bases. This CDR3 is CASSLPGEGYTF. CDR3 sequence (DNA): TGTGCCAGCAGTCTACCAGGGGAAGGCTACACCTTC.

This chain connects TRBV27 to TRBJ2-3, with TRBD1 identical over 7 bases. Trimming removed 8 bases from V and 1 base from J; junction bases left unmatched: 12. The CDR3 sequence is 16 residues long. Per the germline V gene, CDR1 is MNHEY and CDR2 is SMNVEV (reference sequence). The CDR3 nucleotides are TGTGCCAGCGTCGATCTCACAGGGGTCGGCACAGATACGCAGTATTTT. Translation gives CASVDLTGVGTDTQYF.

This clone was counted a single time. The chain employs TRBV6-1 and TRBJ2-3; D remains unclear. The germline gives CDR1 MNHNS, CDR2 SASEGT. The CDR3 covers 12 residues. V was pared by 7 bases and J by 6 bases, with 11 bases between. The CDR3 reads CASTLTGDTQYF. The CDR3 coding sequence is TGTGCCAGCACCCTGACGGGTGATACGCAGTATTTT.

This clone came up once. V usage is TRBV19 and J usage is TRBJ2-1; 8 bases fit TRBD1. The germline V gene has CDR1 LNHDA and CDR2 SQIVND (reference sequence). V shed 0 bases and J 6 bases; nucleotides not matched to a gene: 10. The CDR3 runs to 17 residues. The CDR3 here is CASSIDHGTGVSNEQFF. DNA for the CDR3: TGTGCCAGTAGTATAGATCATGGGACAGGAGTAAGCAATGAGCAGTTCTTC.

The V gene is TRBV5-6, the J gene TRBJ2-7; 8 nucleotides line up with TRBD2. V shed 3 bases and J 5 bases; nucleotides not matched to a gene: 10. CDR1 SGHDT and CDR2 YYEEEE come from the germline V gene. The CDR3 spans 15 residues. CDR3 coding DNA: TGTGCCAGCAGCTCCCGCAGAAATAGCGGGAACGAGCAGTACTTC. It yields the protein CASSSRRNSGNEQYF. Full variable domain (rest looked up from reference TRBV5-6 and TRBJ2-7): DAGVTQSPTHLIKTRGQQVTLRCSPKSGHDTVSWYQQALGQGPQFIFQYYEEEERQRGNFPDRFSGHQFPNYSSELNVNALLLGDSALYLCASSSRRNSGNEQYFGPGTRLTVT.

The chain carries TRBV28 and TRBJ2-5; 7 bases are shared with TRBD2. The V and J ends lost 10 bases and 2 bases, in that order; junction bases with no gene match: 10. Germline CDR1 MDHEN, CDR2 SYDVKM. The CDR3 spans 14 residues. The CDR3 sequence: CAITGSGKQETQYF. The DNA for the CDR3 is TGTGCCATCACGGGAAGCGGGAAACAAGAGACCCAGTACTTC.

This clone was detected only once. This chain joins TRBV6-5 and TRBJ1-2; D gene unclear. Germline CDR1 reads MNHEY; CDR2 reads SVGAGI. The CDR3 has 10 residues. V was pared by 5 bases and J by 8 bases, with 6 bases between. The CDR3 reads CASSTGGYTF. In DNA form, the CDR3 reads TGTGCCAGCAGTACGGGGGGCTACACCTTC.

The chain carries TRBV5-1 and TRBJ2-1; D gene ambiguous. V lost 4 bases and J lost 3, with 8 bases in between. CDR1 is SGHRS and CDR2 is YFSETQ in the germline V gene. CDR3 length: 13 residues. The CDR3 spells CASSELVYNEQFF. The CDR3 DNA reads TGCGCCAGCAGCGAGCTAGTCTACAATGAGCAGTTCTTC.

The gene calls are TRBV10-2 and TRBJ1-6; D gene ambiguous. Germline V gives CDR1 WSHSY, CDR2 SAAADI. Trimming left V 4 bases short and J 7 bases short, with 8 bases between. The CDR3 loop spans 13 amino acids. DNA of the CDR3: TGCGCCAGCAGTGGTCAGCAGAATTCACCCCTCCACTTT. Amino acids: CASSGQQNSPLHF.

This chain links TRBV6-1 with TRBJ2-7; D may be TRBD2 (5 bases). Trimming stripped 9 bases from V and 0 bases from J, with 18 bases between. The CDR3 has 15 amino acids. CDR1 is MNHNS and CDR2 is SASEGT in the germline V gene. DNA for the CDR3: TGTGCCAGTCATACTGGACTGGGCTACTCCTACGAGCAGTACTTC. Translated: CASHTGLGYSYEQYF.

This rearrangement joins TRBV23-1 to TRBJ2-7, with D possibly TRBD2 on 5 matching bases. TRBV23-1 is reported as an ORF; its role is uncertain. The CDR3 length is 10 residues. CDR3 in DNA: TGCGCTTCCGGGGTCTACGAGCAGTACTTC. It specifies CASGVYEQYF.

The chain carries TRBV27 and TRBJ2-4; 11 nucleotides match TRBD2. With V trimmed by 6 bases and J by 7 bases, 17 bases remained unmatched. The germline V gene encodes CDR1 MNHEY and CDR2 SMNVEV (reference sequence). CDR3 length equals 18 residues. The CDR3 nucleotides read TGTGCCAGCAGCGATACCTATTTAGCGGGGGGGCTCCCGAACATTCAGTACTTC. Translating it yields CASSDTYLAGGLPNIQYF.

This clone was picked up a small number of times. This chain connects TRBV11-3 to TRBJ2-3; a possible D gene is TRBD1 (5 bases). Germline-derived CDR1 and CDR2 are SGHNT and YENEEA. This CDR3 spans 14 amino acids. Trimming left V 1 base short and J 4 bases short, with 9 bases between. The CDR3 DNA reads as TGTGCCAGCAGCTTAGTTGCACAGGCAGATACGCAGTATTTT. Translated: CASSLVAQADTQYF. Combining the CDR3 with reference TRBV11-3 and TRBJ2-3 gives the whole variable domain EAGVVQSPRYKIIEKKQPVAFWCNPISGHNTLYWYLQNLGQGPELLIRYENEEAVDDSQLPKDRFSAERLKGVDSTLKIQPAELGDSAVYLCASSLVAQADTQYFGPGTRLTVL.

The CDR3 DNA reads as TGCGCCAGCAGCCAAGATCTAAAGCCTCTTGGGGAAGGAAACACCATATATTTT. This encodes CASSQDLKPLGEGNTIYF. This chain links TRBV4-1 with TRBJ1-3, with D hard to call. Trimming took 0 bases from V and 4 from J, leaving 19 bases between them. This CDR3 has 18 amino acids. The germline gives CDR1 MGHRA, CDR2 YSYEKL.

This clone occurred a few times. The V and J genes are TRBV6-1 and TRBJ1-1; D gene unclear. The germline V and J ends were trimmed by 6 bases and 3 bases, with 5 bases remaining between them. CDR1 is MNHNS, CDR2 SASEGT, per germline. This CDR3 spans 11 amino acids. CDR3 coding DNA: TGTGCCAGCAGCCTGGACACTGAAGCTTTCTTT. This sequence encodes CASSLDTEAFF.

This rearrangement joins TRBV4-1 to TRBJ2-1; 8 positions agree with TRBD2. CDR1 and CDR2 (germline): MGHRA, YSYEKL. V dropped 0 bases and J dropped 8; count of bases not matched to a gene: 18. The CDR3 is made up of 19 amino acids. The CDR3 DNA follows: TGCGCCAGCAGCCAAGATCTCTGGGGGGCGGGAGGATCTTCGGATGAGCAGTTCTTC. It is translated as CASSQDLWGAGGSSDEQFF.

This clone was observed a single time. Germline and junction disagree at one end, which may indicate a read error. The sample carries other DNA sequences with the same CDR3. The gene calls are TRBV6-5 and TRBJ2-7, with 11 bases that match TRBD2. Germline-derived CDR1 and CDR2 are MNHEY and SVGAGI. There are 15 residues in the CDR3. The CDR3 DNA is TGTGCCAGCAGTGCGCTAGCGGGGGGCGCCTACGAACAGTACTTC. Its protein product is CASSALAGGAYEQYF.

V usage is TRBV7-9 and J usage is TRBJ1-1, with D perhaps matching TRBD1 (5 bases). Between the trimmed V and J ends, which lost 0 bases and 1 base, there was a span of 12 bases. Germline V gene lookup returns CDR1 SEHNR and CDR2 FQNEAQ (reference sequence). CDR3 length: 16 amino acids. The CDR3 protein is CASSLAGGTGNTEAFF. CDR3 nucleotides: TGTGCCAGCAGCTTAGCTGGGGGGACCGGGAACACTGAAGCTTTCTTT. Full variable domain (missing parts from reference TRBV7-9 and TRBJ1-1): DTGVSQNPRHKITKRGQNVTFRCDPISEHNRLYWYRQTLGQGPEFLTYFQNEAQLEKSRLLSDRFSAERPKGSFSTLEIQRTEQGDSAMYLCASSLAGGTGNTEAFFGQGTRLTVV.

The CDR3: CASSLGGTVSEKLFF. CDR3 nucleotide sequence: TGCGCCAGCAGCTTGGGCGGGACAGTGTCTGAAAAACTGTTTTTT. The chain joins TRBV5-1 to TRBJ1-4, with 7 bases aligning to TRBD1. Looked up from germline, CDR1 is SGHRS and CDR2 is YFSETQ. V trimming: 0 bases; J trimming: 7 bases; junction bases outside the gene matches: 6. There are 15 residues in the CDR3.

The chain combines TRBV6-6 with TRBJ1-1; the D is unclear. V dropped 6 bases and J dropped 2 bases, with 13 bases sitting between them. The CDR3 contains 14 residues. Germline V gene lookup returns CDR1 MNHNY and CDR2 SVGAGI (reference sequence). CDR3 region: CASREGAVNTEAFF. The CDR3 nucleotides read TGTGCCAGCAGGGAGGGTGCCGTCAACACTGAAGCTTTCTTT.